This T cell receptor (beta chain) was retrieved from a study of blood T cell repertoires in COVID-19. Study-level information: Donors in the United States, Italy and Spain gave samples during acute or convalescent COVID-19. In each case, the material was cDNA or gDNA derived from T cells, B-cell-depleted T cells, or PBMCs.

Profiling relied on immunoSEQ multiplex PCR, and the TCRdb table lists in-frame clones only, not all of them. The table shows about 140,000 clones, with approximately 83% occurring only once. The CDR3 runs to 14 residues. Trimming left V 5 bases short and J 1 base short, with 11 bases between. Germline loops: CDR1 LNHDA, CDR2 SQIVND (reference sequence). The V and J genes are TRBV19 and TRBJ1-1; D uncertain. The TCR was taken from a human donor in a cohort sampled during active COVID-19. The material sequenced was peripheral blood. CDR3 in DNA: TGTGCCAGTAGTCCTGGTTTCGGGAACACTGAAGCTTTCTTT. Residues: CASSPGFGNTEAFF.